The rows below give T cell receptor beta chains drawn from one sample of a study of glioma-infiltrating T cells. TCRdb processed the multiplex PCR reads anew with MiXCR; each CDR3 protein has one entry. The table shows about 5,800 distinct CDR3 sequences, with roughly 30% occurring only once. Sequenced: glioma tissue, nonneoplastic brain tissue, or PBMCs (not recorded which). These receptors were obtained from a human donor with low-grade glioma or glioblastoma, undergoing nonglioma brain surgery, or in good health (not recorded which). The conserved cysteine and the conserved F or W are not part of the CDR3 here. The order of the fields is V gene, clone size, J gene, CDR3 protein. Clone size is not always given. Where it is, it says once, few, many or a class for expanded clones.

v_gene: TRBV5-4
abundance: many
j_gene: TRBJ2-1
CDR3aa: ASSLVFPLSGEQF

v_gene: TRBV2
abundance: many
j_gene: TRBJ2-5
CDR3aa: ASTDRAGETQY

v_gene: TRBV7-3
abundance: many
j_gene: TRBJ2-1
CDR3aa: ASSLVLAGVNEQF

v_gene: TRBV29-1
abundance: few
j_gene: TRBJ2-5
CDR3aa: SVDTGVETQY

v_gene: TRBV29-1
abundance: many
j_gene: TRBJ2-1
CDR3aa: SVVPPGLRYNEQF

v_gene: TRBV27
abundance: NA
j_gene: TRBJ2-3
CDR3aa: ASGTIKISTSTETKS

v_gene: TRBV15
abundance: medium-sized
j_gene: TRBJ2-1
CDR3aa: ATSRDLASGSREQF

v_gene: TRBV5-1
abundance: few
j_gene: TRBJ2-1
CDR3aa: ASSLTTSGSYNEQF

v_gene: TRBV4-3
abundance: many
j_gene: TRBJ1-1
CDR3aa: ASSQDRKEEAF

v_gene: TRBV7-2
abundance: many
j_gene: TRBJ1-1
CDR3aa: ASSLRTGGGGTEAF

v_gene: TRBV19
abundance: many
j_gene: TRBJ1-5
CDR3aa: ASSDINQPQH

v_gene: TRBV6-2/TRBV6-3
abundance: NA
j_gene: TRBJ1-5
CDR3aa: ASSGLINQPKN

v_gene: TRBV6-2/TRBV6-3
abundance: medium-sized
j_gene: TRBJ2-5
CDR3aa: ASSYQGEAQY

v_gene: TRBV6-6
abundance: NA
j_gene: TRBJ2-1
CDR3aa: ASSSGLAEVNEQF

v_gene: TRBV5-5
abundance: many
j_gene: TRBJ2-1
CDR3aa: ASSSSGGATEQF

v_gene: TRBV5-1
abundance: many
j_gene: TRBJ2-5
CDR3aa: ASSSNEETQY

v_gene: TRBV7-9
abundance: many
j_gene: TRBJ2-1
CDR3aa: ASSLAQEREQF

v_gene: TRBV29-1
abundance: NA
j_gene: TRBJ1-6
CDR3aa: SVSGGLNSPLH

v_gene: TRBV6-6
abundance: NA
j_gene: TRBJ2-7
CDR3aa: ASSRSGTSGSYEQY

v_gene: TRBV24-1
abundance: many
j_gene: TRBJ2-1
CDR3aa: ATGSGGGYNEQF

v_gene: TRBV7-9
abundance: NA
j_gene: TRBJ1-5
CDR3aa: ATGQGGNQPQH

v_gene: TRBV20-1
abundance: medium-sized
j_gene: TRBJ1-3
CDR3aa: SARVGPGNTIY

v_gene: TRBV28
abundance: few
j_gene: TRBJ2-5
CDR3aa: ASAPDGIETQY

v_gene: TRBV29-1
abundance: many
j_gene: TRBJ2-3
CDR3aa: SAAGGGSGPKLTDTQY

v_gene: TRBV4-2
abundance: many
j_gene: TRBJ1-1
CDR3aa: ASSRDRFGLGAF

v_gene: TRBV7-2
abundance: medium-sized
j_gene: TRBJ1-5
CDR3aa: ASSLGSGNQPQH

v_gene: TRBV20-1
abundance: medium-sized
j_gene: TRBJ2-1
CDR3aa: SAGRAGVYNEQF

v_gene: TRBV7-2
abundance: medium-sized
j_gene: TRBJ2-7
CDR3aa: ASSLNGYEQY

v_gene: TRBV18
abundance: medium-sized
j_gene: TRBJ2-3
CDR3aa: ASSQLIPGGGLTQDTQY

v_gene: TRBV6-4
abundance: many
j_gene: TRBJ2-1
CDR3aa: ASSPFSSTDYNEQF

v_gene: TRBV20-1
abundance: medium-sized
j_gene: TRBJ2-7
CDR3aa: SARDDGTSGRLY

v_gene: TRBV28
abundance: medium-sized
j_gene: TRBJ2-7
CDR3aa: ASSTTDSYEQY

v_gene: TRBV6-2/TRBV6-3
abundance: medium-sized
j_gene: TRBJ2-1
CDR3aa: ASSRLAGGINAQF

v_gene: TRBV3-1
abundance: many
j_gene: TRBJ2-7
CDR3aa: ASSPSRDGSREQY

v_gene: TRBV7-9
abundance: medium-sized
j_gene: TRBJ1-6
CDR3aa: ASSSVTANSPLH

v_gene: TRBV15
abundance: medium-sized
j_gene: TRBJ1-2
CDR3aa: ATSSGGPLNYGYT

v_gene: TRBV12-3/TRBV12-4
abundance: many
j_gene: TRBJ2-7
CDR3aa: ASSQRRDYSYEQY

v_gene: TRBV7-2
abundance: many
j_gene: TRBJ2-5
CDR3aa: ASSFAGTQETQY

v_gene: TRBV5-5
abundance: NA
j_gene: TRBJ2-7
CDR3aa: ASSRAGDRSYEQY

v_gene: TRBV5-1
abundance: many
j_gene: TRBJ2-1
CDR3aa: ASSFSSGHNEQF

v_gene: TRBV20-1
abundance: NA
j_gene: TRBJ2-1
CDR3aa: SAPGTSGITNEQF

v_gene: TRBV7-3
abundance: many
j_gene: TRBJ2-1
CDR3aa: ASSLGAGGLNEQF

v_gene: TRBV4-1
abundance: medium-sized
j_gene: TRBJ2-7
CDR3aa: ASSQAGQGYEQY

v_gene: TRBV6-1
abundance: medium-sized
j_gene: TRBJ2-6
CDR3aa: ASSGTGSGANVLT

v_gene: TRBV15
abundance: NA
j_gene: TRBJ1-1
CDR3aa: ATSREMGEAF